The source of this T cell receptor (beta chain) is a study of blood T cell repertoires in COVID-19. This CDR3 is built from 16 residues. Germline V CDR1 and CDR2: SGHRS, YFSETQ. Losses at the gene ends were 4 bases for V and 4 bases for J; bases not matched to a gene: 6. Methods used by the authors: Nucleated cell number was recorded as an estimate derived from reference gene primer amplification. TCRdb's copy holds only in-frame clones and misses some; the assay was immunoSEQ multiplex PCR. Clone size and the V and J calls come from that table; the DNA yielded D and trimming. The sample carries over 250,000 clones, 88% recorded once.

The chain combines TRBV5-1 with TRBJ2-6; the match to TRBD1 covers 9 bases. The sequence was obtained from a middle-aged woman who had recovered from COVID-19. The specimen sequenced was peripheral blood. CDR3 amino acids: CASSPDGTGGANVLTF. Here the CDR3 DNA reads TGCGCCAGCAGCCCTGACGGGACAGGGGGGGCCAACGTCCTGACTTTC.